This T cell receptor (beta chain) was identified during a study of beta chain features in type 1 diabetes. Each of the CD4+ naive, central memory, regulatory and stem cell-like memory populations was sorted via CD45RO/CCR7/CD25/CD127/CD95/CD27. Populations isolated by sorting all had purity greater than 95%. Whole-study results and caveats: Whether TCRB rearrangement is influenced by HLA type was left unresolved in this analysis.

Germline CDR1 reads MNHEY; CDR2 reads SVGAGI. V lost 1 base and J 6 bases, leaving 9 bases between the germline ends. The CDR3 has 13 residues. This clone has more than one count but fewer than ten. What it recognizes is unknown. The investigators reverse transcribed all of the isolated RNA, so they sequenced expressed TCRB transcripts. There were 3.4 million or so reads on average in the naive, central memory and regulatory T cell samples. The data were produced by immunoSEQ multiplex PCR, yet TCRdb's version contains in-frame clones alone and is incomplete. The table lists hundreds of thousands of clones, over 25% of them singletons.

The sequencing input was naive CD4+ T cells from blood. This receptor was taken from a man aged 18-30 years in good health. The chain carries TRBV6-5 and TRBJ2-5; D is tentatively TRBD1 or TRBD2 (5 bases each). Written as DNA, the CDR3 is TGTGCCAGCAGTTACTGGGACGGACAGACCCAGTACTTC. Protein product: CASSYWDGQTQYF.